This T cell receptor (beta chain) originates from a study of blood T cell repertoires in COVID-19. The wider study: Samples came from the United States, Italy and Spain, spanning acute and convalescent COVID-19. PBMCs, B-cell-depleted T cells, or T cells were the source of the cDNA or gDNA that made up the material.

This CDR3 comprises 13 residues. V shed 4 bases and J shed 7 bases, with 14 bases lying between them. Germline loops: CDR1 SGHKS, CDR2 YYEKEE (reference sequence). Those enrolled in Seattle joined during active infection and were followed longitudinally afterward. Original data processing: By means of reference gene primer amplification, nucleated cell counts were estimated. Repertoires were generated with immunoSEQ multiplex PCR, while TCRdb's copy carries only in-frame clones and drops some. The D gene and trimming were derived from the DNA, and the V and J assignments and clone size from that table. In the table there are under 200,000 clones, approximately 85% of which are singletons.

Input material: peripheral blood. The sequence derives from a woman aged 45-59 years with COVID-19, enrolled during active disease. The chain is built from TRBV5-5 and TRBJ1-2; possibly TRBD1 for D (6 bases). CDR3 DNA sequence: TGTGCCAGCAGCCCTGGGGGGGGGCTTGGCTACACCTTC. As protein: CASSPGGGLGYTF.